This T cell receptor (beta chain) was obtained from a study of T cells in women clearing cervical HPV infection. Sequenced by immunoSEQ multiplex PCR; TCRdb stores in-frame clones only, minus some. Its table records around 30,000 clones. The specimen was blood buffy coat. The sequence came from a woman between 18 and 75 years old with a cervical HPV16 infection that either progressed to CIN3+ or cleared (not recorded which).

Incomplete CDR3 DNA: TGTGCCAGTAGTATAGGCGGGGCAGGGGAG. Translated, it gives CASSIGGAGE. Given in full, the CDR3 is CASSIGGAGELFF. The J gene is TRBJ2-2, the V gene TRBV19; D is perhaps TRBD2 (6 bases). The read halts 3 residues ahead of the CDR3 end, with the missing end drawn from the germline J gene. The CDR3 totals 13 residues. Trimming took off 1 base at V and 8 bases at J, with 8 bases between the two ends. Germline V CDR1 and CDR2: LNHDA, SQIVND (reference sequence).